This T cell receptor (beta chain) was documented in a study of type 1 regulatory T cells. Study overall: This in vitro CD4 product, T-allo10, is enriched for Tr1 cells and alloantigen-specific. Study-level findings and limits: Type 1 regulatory T cells had a more restricted TCR repertoire than non-type 1 regulatory T cells.

MiXCR was run by TCRdb on the reads, yielding one entry per CDR3 protein. The profile covers 55,000 to 65,000 distinct CDR3 sequences, with 62% appearing a single time and about 2% taken by the ten largest. Germline CDR1 reads DFQATT; CDR2 reads SNEGSKA (reference sequence). The V and J ends lost 6 bases and 2 bases respectively, with 20 bases between them. The CDR3 is made up of 15 amino acids. On this clonotype: The antigen is unknown.

The rearrangement joins TRBV20-1 to TRBJ2-7; TRBD2 might be the D (5 bases). The TCR was taken from a human donor in good health. The specimen sequenced was cultured non-Tr1 T cells, either the whole culture or a sorted T cell fraction (not recorded which). The CDR3 loop is CSASPLSERAYEQYF. The CDR3 nucleotides are TGCAGTGCCAGCCCCCTTAGCGAGAGGGCCTACGAGCAGTACTTC.